The clone carrying this TCR beta chain was recorded a few times. As yet, its antigen is unknown. The entry originates in a study of shared clonotypes between healthy human individuals. The CDR3 has 15 residues. The germline CDR1 and CDR2 sequences are ENHRY and SYGVKD. V gave up 3 bases and J gave up 0 bases, with 8 bases separating them. Study-level results: It was anticipated that sequencing depth would influence how many clonotypes donors shared.

Sequencing used immunoSEQ multiplex PCR; TCRdb keeps in-frame clones, though not all of them. Of hundreds of thousands of clones listed, around 80% were seen once; the top ten hold around 12%. None of the donors, who were healthy HIV-negative adults, had recently had acute infections or vaccinations. Source material: PBMCs. This chain connects TRBV10-3 to TRBJ2-2; D ambiguous. The clonotype originates from a woman aged 35 to 49 in good health. Some clones in this sample may be carry-over from other donors' samples. The CDR3 DNA sequence: TGTGCCATCAGTGATTCTTACACGAACACCGGGGAGCTGTTTTTT. This encodes CAISDSYTNTGELFF.